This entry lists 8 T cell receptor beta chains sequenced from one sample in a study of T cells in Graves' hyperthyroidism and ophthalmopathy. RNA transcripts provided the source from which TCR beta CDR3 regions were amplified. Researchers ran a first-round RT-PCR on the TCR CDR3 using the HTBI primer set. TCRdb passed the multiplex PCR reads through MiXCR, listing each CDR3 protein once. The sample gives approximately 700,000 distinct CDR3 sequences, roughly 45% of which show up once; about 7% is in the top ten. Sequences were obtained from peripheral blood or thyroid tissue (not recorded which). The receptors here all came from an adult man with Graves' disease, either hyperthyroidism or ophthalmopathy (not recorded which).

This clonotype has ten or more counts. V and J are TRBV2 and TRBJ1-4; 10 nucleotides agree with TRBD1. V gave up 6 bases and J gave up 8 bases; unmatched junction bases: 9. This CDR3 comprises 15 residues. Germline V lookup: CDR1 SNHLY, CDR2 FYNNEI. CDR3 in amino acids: CASRLRGQGNEKLFF. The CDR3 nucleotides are TGTGCCAGCAGGTTAAGGGGACAGGGGAACGAAAAACTGTTTTTT.

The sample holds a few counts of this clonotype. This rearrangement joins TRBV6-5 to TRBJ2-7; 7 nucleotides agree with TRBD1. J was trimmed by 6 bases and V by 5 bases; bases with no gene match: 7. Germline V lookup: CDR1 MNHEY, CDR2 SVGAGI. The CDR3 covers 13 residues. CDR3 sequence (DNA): TGTGCCAGCAGTCTGACAGGGATGGGCGAGCAGTACTTC. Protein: CASSLTGMGEQYF.

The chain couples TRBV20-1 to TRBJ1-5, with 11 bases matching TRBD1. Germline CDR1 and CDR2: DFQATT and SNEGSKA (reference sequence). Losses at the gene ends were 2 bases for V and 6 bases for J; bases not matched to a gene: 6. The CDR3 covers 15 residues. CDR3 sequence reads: CSARNPGQGGQPQHF. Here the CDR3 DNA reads TGCAGTGCTAGAAACCCGGGACAGGGGGGTCAGCCCCAGCATTTT.

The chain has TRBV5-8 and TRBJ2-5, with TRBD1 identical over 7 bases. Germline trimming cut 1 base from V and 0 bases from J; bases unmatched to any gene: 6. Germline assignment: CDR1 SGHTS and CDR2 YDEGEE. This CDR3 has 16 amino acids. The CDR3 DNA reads TGTGCCAGCAGCTTGTGGACAGGTCTGTACCAAGAGACCCAGTACTTC. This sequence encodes CASSLWTGLYQETQYF.

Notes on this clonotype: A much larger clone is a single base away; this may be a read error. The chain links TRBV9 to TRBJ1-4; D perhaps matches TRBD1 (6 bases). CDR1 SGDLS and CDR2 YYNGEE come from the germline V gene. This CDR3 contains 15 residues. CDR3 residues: CASSVGDRWNERLFF. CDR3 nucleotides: TGTGCCAGCAGCGTAGGCGACAGGTGGAATGAAAGACTGTTTTTT.

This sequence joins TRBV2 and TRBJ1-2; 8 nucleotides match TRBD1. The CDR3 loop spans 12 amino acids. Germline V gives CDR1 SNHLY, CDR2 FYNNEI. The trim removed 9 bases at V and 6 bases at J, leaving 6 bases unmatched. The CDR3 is CARADRENGYTF. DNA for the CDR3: TGTGCCAGAGCGGACAGGGAGAATGGCTACACCTTC.

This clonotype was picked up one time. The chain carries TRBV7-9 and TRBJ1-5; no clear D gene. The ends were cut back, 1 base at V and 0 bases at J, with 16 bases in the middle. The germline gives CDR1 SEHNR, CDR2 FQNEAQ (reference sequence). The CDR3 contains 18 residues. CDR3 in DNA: TGTGCCAGCAGCTTAGGCGGGGTGTGGGGATATAGCAATCAGCCCCAGCATTTT. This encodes CASSLGGVWGYSNQPQHF.

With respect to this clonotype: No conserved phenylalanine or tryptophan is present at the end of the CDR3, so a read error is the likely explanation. For the CDR3, the DNA is TGTGCCAGCAGTTTAGGGAAATCTGGAAACAGCATATATCTT. Translated: CASSLGKSGNSIYL. The V gene is TRBV12-3 or TRBV12-4, the J gene TRBJ1-3; D ambiguous. The CDR3 has 14 amino acids.